The clone carrying this T cell receptor (beta chain) was counted ten times or more. This entry is derived from a study of read filtering for tumor transcriptome and immune sequencing. The library was built from around 380 ng RNA with molecular barcoded adaptors for alpha/delta and beta/gamma chains. TCRdb reprocessed the reads via MiXCR and lists one record per CDR3 protein. The repertoire has some 40,000 distinct CDR3 sequences, approximately 14% of them found once; the top ten carry around 19%. From germline, CDR1 is MDHEN and CDR2 SYDVKM. The V end lost 2 bases, the J end lost 6 bases, and 14 bases lay between the germline ends. CDR3 length: 14 residues.

The chain recombines TRBV28 with TRBJ2-7; D call uncertain. The receptor was isolated from a donor over 35 with multiple myeloma. The specimen was a population of CD138-negative cells sorted from bone marrow. The CDR3 region is CASSLISETPEQYF. Here the CDR3 DNA reads TGTGCCAGCAGTTTAATCTCTGAGACCCCCGAGCAGTACTTC.